Listed below are T cell receptor beta chains from one sample, sequenced in a study of post-analysis software for immune sequencing data. MiXCR was run by TCRdb on the PCR reads, yielding one entry per CDR3 protein. The sample yields some 690,000 distinct CDR3 sequences, about 32% seen once. Sequenced material: blood. The receptor source for this set is a girl aged 5-17 years with multiple sclerosis. Each CDR3 is given with its conserved first and last residue. The order of the fields is J gene, clone size, CDR3 length, V gene, D gene, CDR3 protein, CDR3 DNA. D genes are given only for firm matches. Not every row has a clone size; where given, it reads once, few, many or a size class.

TRBJ1-2 few 14 TRBV20-1 TRBD1 CSASIGPGQMGYTF TGCAGTGCTAGTATAGGTCCGGGACAGATGGGCTACACCTTC
TRBJ2-7 - 19 TRBV28 - CASSFYSRGARDRAYEQYF TGTGCCAGCAGTTTTTATTCTCGGGGGGCAAGGGACCGGGCCTACGAGCAGTACTTC
TRBJ2-6 few 14 TRBV20-1 - CSASGVSWANVLTF TGCAGTGCTAGTGGCGTTTCCTGGGCCAACGTCCTGACTTTC
TRBJ1-2 few 14 TRBV12-3/TRBV12-4 - CASSSRVGGFGYTF TGTGCCAGCAGTTCAAGAGTGGGGGGGTTTGGCTACACCTTC
TRBJ2-1 few 14 TRBV6-6 - CASRLRLEFHEQFF TGTGCCAGCAGGCTCAGACTAGAGTTCCATGAGCAGTTCTTC
TRBJ2-2 once 13 TRBV27 - CASSFSAGRELFF TGTGCCAGCAGTTTCAGCGCAGGGCGGGAGCTGTTTTTT
TRBJ2-5 many 16 TRBV20-1 - CSARDPWAGSRETQYF TGCAGTGCTAGAGATCCGTGGGCAGGGTCTAGGGAGACCCAGTACTTC
TRBJ2-5 - 14 TRBV28 TRBD1 CASSNRGNRETQYF TGTGCCAGCAGTAACAGGGGGAACCGAGAGACCCAGTACTTC
TRBJ2-7 - 13 TRBV20-1 - CSARDGHSYEQYF TGCAGTGCTAGAGATGGCCACAGCTACGAGCAGTACTTC
TRBJ2-1 few 15 TRBV7-2 - CASSLASGRDGEQFF TGTGCCAGCAGCTTAGCCTCGGGACGGGACGGTGAGCAGTTCTTC
TRBJ2-1 - 15 TRBV28 TRBD2 CASSFGGRTRNEQFF TGTGCCAGCAGTTTCGGCGGGAGGACGAGAAATGAGCAGTTCTTC
TRBJ1-2 - 13 TRBV20-1 TRBD1 CSAMNRGGYGYTF TGCAGTGCCATGAACAGGGGCGGGTACGGCTACACCTTC
TRBJ2-2 - 18 TRBV6-1 TRBD1 CASSPKERQGPNTGELFF TGTGCCAGCAGTCCTAAGGAGAGACAGGGGCCAAACACCGGGGAGCTGTTTTTT
TRBJ2-5 few 13 TRBV5-1 - CASSAIRKETQYF TGCGCCAGCAGTGCGATTAGGAAAGAGACCCAGTACTTC
TRBJ2-5 - 16 TRBV5-1 - CASSSGPLVVSKEQYF TGCGCCAGCAGCTCGGGGCCACTAGTAGTGTCGAAAGAGCAGTACTTC
TRBJ2-2 - 16 TRBV11-3 TRBD2 CASSPQTSTNTGELFF TGTGCCAGCAGCCCACAGACTAGCACGAACACCGGGGAGCTGTTTTTT
TRBJ2-1 few 13 TRBV4-3 - CASSQVKGDEQFF TGCGCCAGCAGCCAAGTAAAAGGGGATGAGCAGTTCTTC
TRBJ1-1 - 14 TRBV29-1 - CSVDFGGLGTEAFF TGCAGCGTTGACTTCGGGGGTTTGGGCACCGAAGCTTTCTTT
TRBJ1-5 - 15 TRBV27 TRBD1 CASSPLGRGGQPRHF TGTGCCAGCAGTCCCCTCGGCAGGGGGGGTCAGCCCCGGCATTTT
TRBJ2-3 - 14 TRBV7-2 - CASSWGPSTDTQYF TGTGCCAGCAGCTGGGGGCCAAGCACGGATACGCAGTATTTT
TRBJ2-1 - 14 TRBV2 - CASSGRGLGNEQFF TGTGCCAGCAGTGGGAGGGGGCTAGGCAATGAGCAGTTCTTC
TRBJ2-7 few 15 TRBV12-3/TRBV12-4 TRBD2 CASSRSGAGNYEQYF TGTGCCAGCAGCCGCAGCGGGGCGGGGAACTACGAGCAGTACTTC
TRBJ2-3 - 15 TRBV5-1 - CASSLSAMIGDTQYF TGCGCCAGCAGCTTGTCGGCCATGATAGGAGATACGCAGTATTTT
TRBJ1-6 few 17 TRBV20-1 TRBD1 CSARGMGQGSYNSPLHF TGCAGTGCTAGAGGAATGGGACAGGGGAGCTATAATTCACCCCTCCACTTT
TRBJ2-7 - 14 TRBV6-2/TRBV6-3 - CASSYASDSYEQYF TGTGCCAGCAGTTACGCTAGCGATTCCTACGAGCAGTACTTC
TRBJ1-5 - 14 TRBV28 TRBD1 CASSRGTENQPQHF TGTGCCAGCAGCCGCGGGACAGAGAATCAGCCCCAGCATTTT
TRBJ2-7 few 15 TRBV6-5 TRBD2 CASSLKPGLASEQYF TGTGCCAGCAGTCTGAAACCGGGACTAGCATCCGAGCAGTACTTC
TRBJ1-1 few 16 TRBV20-1 - CSAPAGGSHGRSEAFF TGCAGTGCTCCGGCCGGCGGGTCCCACGGGAGGAGTGAAGCTTTCTTT
TRBJ2-4 few 19 TRBV7-8 TRBD2 CASSQSTSEDTLAKNIQYF TGTGCCAGCAGCCAATCGACTAGCGAGGATACCTTAGCCAAAAACATTCAGTACTTC
TRBJ2-3 many 20 TRBV4-2 TRBD2 CASSQELSASGGLRTDTQYF TGTGCCAGCAGCCAAGAATTATCGGCTAGCGGGGGGTTACGCACAGATACGCAGTATTTT
TRBJ1-1 - 16 TRBV28 - CASSVRTAVSNTEAFF TGTGCCAGCAGTGTTCGGACAGCCGTTTCGAACACTGAAGCTTTCTTT
TRBJ1-2 - 14 TRBV9 - CASTPSGPNYGYTF TGTGCCAGCACCCCGAGCGGACCGAACTATGGCTACACCTTC
TRBJ2-7 - 14 TRBV28 - CASRLTGSGNEQYF TGTGCCAGCAGGCTGACGGGGAGTGGGAACGAGCAGTACTTC
TRBJ2-1 - 16 TRBV20-1 TRBD2 CSATRTSGSSYNEQFF TGCAGTGCTACTCGGACTAGCGGGAGCTCCTACAATGAGCAGTTCTTC
TRBJ2-7 - 14 TRBV15 - CATSRAKGEHEQYF TGTGCCACCAGCAGAGCAAAGGGCGAGCACGAGCAGTACTTC
TRBJ2-3 - 20 TRBV28 TRBD1 CASSLGPQGETTLSTDTQYF TGTGCCAGCAGTTTGGGGCCACAGGGGGAAACCACCCTCAGCACAGATACGCAGTATTTT
TRBJ2-2 - 14 TRBV12-3/TRBV12-4 - CASMVNRRAGELFF TGTGCCAGCATGGTTAACAGGCGGGCCGGGGAGCTGTTTTTT
TRBJ2-5 few 14 TRBV28 - CASSFSAVQETQYF TGTGCCAGCAGTTTCTCGGCAGTCCAAGAGACCCAGTACTTC
TRBJ2-7 few 15 TRBV10-3 TRBD1 CAITGSAGQGTEQYF TGTGCCATCACCGGCTCCGCGGGACAGGGGACCGAGCAGTACTTC
TRBJ2-3 - 13 TRBV2 - CASSEKNTDTQYF TGTGCCAGCAGTGAAAAGAACACAGATACGCAGTATTTT
TRBJ2-5 - 14 TRBV6-2/TRBV6-3 TRBD2 CASSRGLALETQYF TGTGCCAGCAGTCGTGGACTAGCGCTGGAGACCCAGTACTTC
TRBJ1-2 - 13 TRBV15 TRBD1 CATSAGGNYGYTF TGTGCCACCAGCGCAGGGGGTAACTATGGCTACACCTTC
TRBJ2-3 few 12 TRBV5-1 - CASSFKSDTQYF TGCGCCAGCAGCTTCAAATCGGATACGCAGTATTTT
TRBJ2-3 few 17 TRBV4-3 TRBD2 CASSQDWTSGSTDTQYF TGCGCCAGCAGCCAAGATTGGACTAGCGGGAGTACAGATACGCAGTATTTT
TRBJ2-5 few 15 TRBV3-1 TRBD2 CASSPLAGAGETQYF TGTGCCAGCAGCCCCCTTGCGGGAGCAGGGGAGACCCAGTACTTC
TRBJ2-3 - 14 TRBV14 - CASSQVPSTNTQYF TGTGCCAGCAGCCAAGTCCCTAGCACGAATACGCAGTATTTT
TRBJ1-2 - 15 TRBV2 - CASRPTGGGEWGYTF TGTGCCAGCAGGCCAACCGGGGGCGGTGAATGGGGCTACACCTTC
TRBJ1-5 few 14 TRBV10-3 - CVISEVQSNQPQHF TGTGTCATCAGTGAGGTACAGAGCAATCAGCCCCAGCATTTT
TRBJ2-1 - 15 TRBV11-3 TRBD2 CASSLDSGGEYVQFF TGTGCCAGCAGCTTAGACAGCGGGGGAGAGTATGTTCAGTTCTTC
TRBJ1-2 - 11 TRBV7-2 - CASSLVKVDTF TGTGCCAGCAGCTTAGTCAAGGTGGACACCTTC
TRBJ2-2 - 16 TRBV6-6 - CASIRPGQLDTGELFF TGTGCCAGCATCAGACCCGGACAGTTGGACACCGGGGAGCTGTTTTTT
TRBJ2-6 - 17 TRBV6-5 - CASSYAMRGAGANVLTF TGTGCCAGCAGTTACGCGATGCGGGGCGCTGGGGCCAACGTCCTGACTTTC
TRBJ2-6 - 17 TRBV29-1 - CSVALQGLGSGANVLTF TGCAGCGTTGCCCTACAGGGATTGGGGTCTGGGGCCAACGTCCTGACTTTC
TRBJ2-5 - 16 TRBV3-1 TRBD1 CASSQEVGQGANEQYF TGTGCCAGCAGCCAAGAGGTAGGGCAGGGGGCCAATGAGCAGTACTTC
TRBJ2-3 few 11 TRBV7-9 - CASSPSFPQYF TGTGCCAGCAGCCCCTCCTTTCCGCAGTATTTT
TRBJ2-5 - 15 TRBV27 TRBD2 CASSPLSSGANRAYF TGTGCCAGCAGTCCCCTATCCAGCGGGGCCAATAGGGCGTACTTC
TRBJ2-2 - 10 TRBV20-1 - CSARAGELFF TGCAGTGCTAGAGCCGGGGAGCTGTTTTTT
TRBJ2-7 few 13 TRBV25-1 - CASSGHASYEQYF TGTGCCAGCAGCGGACACGCCTCCTACGAGCAGTACTTC
TRBJ1-5 few 13 TRBV20-1 - CSARDNSGQPQHF TGCAGTGCTAGAGATAACAGCGGACAGCCCCAGCATTTT